The 20 T cell receptor beta chains listed next were all sequenced from one sample in a study of vaccination effects on CD4 cells after COVID-19. Antigen-specific CD4+ T cell clonotypes were called by their expansion after viral peptide-pool culture in ViraFEST. Between days 10 and 11 of culture, CD4+ T cells were separated out. SARS-CoV-2 infection was confirmed by PCR in the person between March and December 2020. For these receptors, no antigen is known. Libraries were prepared by immunoSEQ multiplex PCR; TCRdb keeps only in-frame clonotypes and omits some of them. The data contain roughly 54,000 clones, around three quarters of them seen just once; the ten biggest clones take up 4.5% to 5.5%. Sequencing used CD4+ T cells from PBMCs cultured with HIV peptides, obtained before COVID-19 vaccination. Stated subset: HIV-1 Nef peptide pool negative control/reference culture. The receptors were sampled from a human donor who had a prior SARS-CoV-2 infection.

The chain recombines TRBV7-2 with TRBJ1-2; TRBD1 matches at 8 bases. This CDR3 comprises 16 residues. The germline V gene has CDR1 SGHTA and CDR2 FQGNSA. V shed 3 bases and J 4 bases; nucleotides not matched to a gene: 10. The CDR3 nucleotides read TGTGCCAGCAGCTTCCCAACGGGACAGGCGGCCTATGGCTACACCTTC. It yields the protein CASSFPTGQAAYGYTF.

This CDR3 is CASSEAGRGYTF. The CDR3 DNA reads TGTGCCAGCAGTGAAGCAGGCCGTGGCTACACCTTC. This sequence joins TRBV6-1 and TRBJ1-2; D remains unclear. This CDR3 contains 12 residues. CDR1 MNHNS and CDR2 SASEGT come from the germline V gene. V was pared by 0 bases and J by 7 bases, with 6 bases between.

The V call is TRBV5-4, the J call TRBJ1-2, with D unclear. There are 14 residues in the CDR3. CDR1 is SGHNT, CDR2 YYREEE, per germline (reference sequence). V was trimmed by 0 bases and J by 5 bases, leaving 11 bases between them. Written as DNA, the CDR3 is TGTGCCAGCAGCTTGGCCTCGCAAGGATATGGCTACACCTTC. Its translation: CASSLASQGYGYTF.

The gene calls are TRBV15 and TRBJ1-2; D unresolved. The germline V and J ends were trimmed by 7 bases and 6 bases, with 9 bases remaining between them. The CDR3 totals 11 residues. Germline CDR1 and CDR2: LNHNV and YYDKDF (reference sequence). Here the CDR3 reads CATTREDGYTF. In DNA form, the CDR3 reads TGTGCCACCACCCGAGAGGATGGCTACACCTTC. The variable domain in full, with the rest retrieved from reference TRBV15 and TRBJ1-2, is DAMVIQNPRYQVTQFGKPVTLSCSQTLNHNVMYWYQQKSSQAPKLLFHYYDKDFNNEADTPDNFQSRRPNTSFCFLDIRSPGLGDTAMYLCATTREDGYTFGSGTRLTVV.

The chain couples TRBV2 to TRBJ2-7; 9 bases are shared with TRBD2. Looked up from germline, CDR1 is SNHLY and CDR2 is FYNNEI. CDR3 length: 14 residues. J lost 0 bases, V lost 8 bases, and 5 bases had no gene match. The CDR3 DNA sequence: TGTGCCAGCGTAGGCGGGAGGGGCTCCTACGAGCAGTACTTC. Translating it yields CASVGGRGSYEQYF.

This clone was seen a few times. The chain links TRBV3-1 (or the pseudogene TRBV3-2) to TRBJ2-1, with TRBD1 matching 7 bases. With 4 bases clipped from V and 0 bases from J, the junction kept 6 bases outside the gene matches. The CDR3 runs to 16 residues. The germline V gene encodes CDR1 LGHDT and CDR2 YNNKEL (reference sequence). CDR3 amino acids: CASSLEAGGSYNEQFF. CDR3 sequence (DNA): TGTGCCAGCAGCCTCGAAGCAGGGGGCTCCTACAATGAGCAGTTCTTC.

This clone was recorded a few times. This sequence joins TRBV19 and TRBJ1-2; tentative D call: TRBD1 (6 bases). This CDR3 contains 15 residues. The V end lost 5 bases, the J end lost 0 bases, and 13 bases lay between the germline ends. Germline assignment: CDR1 LNHDA and CDR2 SQIVND (reference sequence). CDR3 region: CASSQGQLANYGYTF. The CDR3, as DNA: TGTGCCAGTAGTCAAGGACAGTTAGCTAACTATGGCTACACCTTC.

This sequence joins TRBV5-1 and TRBJ1-5; weak D call: TRBD1 (5 bases). The CDR3 covers 17 residues. V was clipped by 0 bases and J by 1 base, with 14 bases between them. Germline assignment: CDR1 SGHRS and CDR2 YFSETQ. The CDR3 is CASSLEMAGSSNQPQHF. In nucleotides, the CDR3 is TGCGCCAGCAGCTTGGAAATGGCAGGGTCAAGCAATCAGCCCCAGCATTTT.

The V and J genes are TRBV4-3 and TRBJ2-3; 7 nucleotides match TRBD2. The J segment lost 6 bases and the V segment lost 3 bases, leaving 12 bases of the junction unmatched. Germline loops: CDR1 LGHNA, CDR2 YSLEER. The CDR3 is made up of 16 amino acids. The DNA of the CDR3 is TGCGCCAGCAGCCAGTGGGCTAGCGGACCGGTTGATACGCAGTATTTT. Translation gives CASSQWASGPVDTQYF.

The CDR3 sequence: CASSLAGGPRGTDTQYF. For the CDR3, the DNA is TGTGCCAGCAGCTTAGCGGGAGGGCCCCGGGGCACAGATACGCAGTATTTT. The gene calls are TRBV7-3 and TRBJ2-3; 9 nucleotides align to TRBD2. With V trimmed by 2 bases and J by 1 base, 7 bases remained unmatched. CDR1 and CDR2 from the germline V gene are SGHTA and FQGTGA. CDR3 length equals 17 residues.

The chain combines TRBV7-2 with TRBJ2-7; D not resolved. V lost 3 bases and J 1 base, leaving 10 bases between the germline ends. Germline V gene data show CDR1 as SGHTA and CDR2 as FQGNSA. The CDR3 runs 14 residues. The CDR3 is CASSFSSFSYEQYF. The CDR3 bases are TGTGCCAGCAGCTTTTCATCGTTTTCCTACGAGCAGTACTTC.

The V and J genes are TRBV5-1 and TRBJ1-2, with D maybe TRBD1 (6 bases). CDR3 length equals 14 residues. Germline assignment: CDR1 SGHRS and CDR2 YFSETQ. The V and J ends lost 0 bases and 4 bases respectively, with 10 bases between them. The CDR3 DNA reads TGCGCCAGCAGCTTGGAACAGGGTCCCTATGGCTACACCTTC. Amino acids: CASSLEQGPYGYTF. Supplemented by reference TRBV5-1 and TRBJ1-2, the full variable domain reads KAGVTQTPRYLIKTRGQQVTLSCSPISGHRSVSWYQQTPGQGLQFLFEYFSETQRNKGNFPGRFSGRQFSNSRSEMNVSTLELGDSALYLCASSLEQGPYGYTFGSGTRLTVV.

The V call is TRBV10-3, the J call TRBJ2-3; D may be TRBD2 (6 bases). CDR1 is ENHRY, CDR2 SYGVKD, per germline. The length of the CDR3 is 14 residues. V lost 8 bases to trimming and J lost 2 bases, with 14 bases between them. CDR3: CAISVEGYTDTQYF. The CDR3 nucleotides read TGTGCCATCTCCGTGGAGGGGTACACAGATACGCAGTATTTT.

The gene calls are TRBV5-1 and TRBJ1-2, with TRBD1 identical over 9 bases. Germline lookup yields CDR1 SGHRS and CDR2 YFSETQ. With 4 bases clipped from V and 7 bases from J, the junction kept 11 bases outside the gene matches. The CDR3 sequence is 15 residues long. The CDR3 spells CASSPVVDRGRGYTF. The CDR3 DNA follows: TGCGCCAGCAGCCCGGTGGTGGACAGGGGACGTGGCTACACCTTC.

The V call is TRBV19, the J call TRBJ1-2; D remains ambiguous. The CDR3 runs to 14 residues. V was trimmed by 4 bases and J by 3 bases, leaving 12 bases between them. Per germline, CDR1 LNHDA and CDR2 SQIVND (reference sequence). The CDR3 region has the DNA TGTGCCAGTAGTACGTGGGCTGGGGACTATGGCTACACCTTC. Translation: CASSTWAGDYGYTF.

The chain carries TRBV5-1 and TRBJ2-3; tentatively, D is TRBD2 (6 bases). CDR1 and CDR2 (germline): SGHRS, YFSETQ. Trimming removed 4 bases from V and 3 bases from J, with 15 bases in between. The CDR3 sequence is 15 residues long. The CDR3 here is CASSPPFGTTDTQYF. The CDR3 DNA reads as TGCGCCAGCAGCCCCCCGTTCGGGACTACAGATACGCAGTATTTT.

V is TRBV30 and J is TRBJ1-4; D might be TRBD1 (5 bases). The CDR3 runs to 17 residues. Between the trimmed V and J ends, which lost 5 bases and 5 bases, there was a span of 24 bases. Germline V gene data show CDR1 as GTSNPN and CDR2 as SVGIG (reference sequence). As DNA, the CDR3 is TGTGCCTGGGGGGCGGCAGCGCTAAACCTAATCAATGAAAAACTGTTTTTT. Encoded protein: CAWGAAALNLINEKLFF.

This chain joins TRBV7-8 and TRBJ2-5; tentative D call: TRBD1 (6 bases). Germline values: CDR1 SGHVS, CDR2 FQNEAQ. The CDR3 covers 14 residues. Deletions cut 3 bases from V and 5 bases from J, with 13 bases between. CDR3 in amino acids: CASSFRTRGETQYF. CDR3 in DNA: TGTGCCAGCAGCTTTCGCACTAGGGGGGAGACCCAGTACTTC.

The V call is TRBV5-1, the J call TRBJ2-3; weak D call: TRBD2 (6 bases). Germline loops: CDR1 SGHRS, CDR2 YFSETQ. V lost 0 bases to trimming and J lost 9 bases, with 11 bases between them. The CDR3 is 13 residues long. The chain's CDR3 is CASSLGGRGTQYF. CDR3 DNA: TGCGCCAGCAGCTTGGGCGGGCGGGGAACGCAGTATTTT.

The chain combines TRBV5-6 with TRBJ2-2, with D possibly being TRBD1 or TRBD2 (5 bases each). V lost 0 bases to trimming and J lost 2 bases, with 11 bases between them. There are 16 residues in the CDR3. From germline, CDR1 is SGHDT and CDR2 YYEEEE. For the CDR3, the DNA is TGTGCCAGCAGCTTGGGTCTGGGGGTCAACACCGGGGAGCTGTTTTTT. Translation: CASSLGLGVNTGELFF.